What follows are 9 T cell receptor beta chains derived from one specimen sequenced in a study of blood T cell repertoires in COVID-19. TCRdb's table, derived via immunoSEQ multiplex PCR, lists solely in-frame clones and lacks some. The repertoire consists of more than 100,000 clones, with about 90% occurring once and the leading ten covering 3% to 3.5%. Sequencing was carried out using peripheral blood. All receptors come from a middle-aged man in a cohort sampled during active COVID-19.

The gene calls are TRBV6-5 and TRBJ1-6, with D maybe TRBD1 (5 bases). Germline assignment: CDR1 MNHEY and CDR2 SVGAGI. Trimming removed 2 bases at V and 4 bases at J, with 12 bases between. The CDR3 totals 16 residues. The CDR3 sequence: CASSYVKGFYNSPLHF. The CDR3 DNA sequence: TGTGCCAGCAGTTACGTAAAGGGGTTTTATAATTCACCCCTCCACTTT.

The chain carries TRBV7-2 and TRBJ1-3; TRBD1 agrees at 7 bases. Germline V gives CDR1 SGHTA, CDR2 FQGNSA. The CDR3 runs 18 residues. V shed 0 bases, J shed 4 bases, and the junction held 12 bases outside the gene matches. The CDR3 loop is CASSLALGDSRPGNTIYF. In DNA, the CDR3 is TGTGCCAGCAGCTTAGCTCTCGGGGACAGTAGGCCCGGAAACACCATATATTTT.

The DNA of the CDR3 is TGTGCCAGCAGCGGAAGGGGGAGCAATCAGCCCCAGCATTTT. Translating gives CASSGRGSNQPQHF. V usage is TRBV3-1 (or the pseudogene TRBV3-2) and J usage is TRBJ1-5; D might be TRBD1 (6 bases). The CDR3 sequence is 14 residues long. The germline V and J ends were trimmed by 5 bases and 1 base, with 9 bases remaining between them. CDR1 and CDR2 from the germline V gene are LGHDT and YNNKEL (reference sequence).

The rearrangement joins TRBV7-3 to TRBJ2-3; D possibly corresponds to TRBD2 (6 bases). The V and J ends lost 4 bases and 6 bases respectively, with 17 bases between them. CDR3 length equals 15 residues. Germline V gene data show CDR1 as SGHTA and CDR2 as FQGTGA. Here the CDR3 reads CASSWGGVATDTQYF. CDR3 sequence (DNA): TGTGCCAGCAGCTGGGGCGGGGTAGCTACGGATACGCAGTATTTT. Full variable domain (remainder filled in from reference TRBV7-3 and TRBJ2-3): GAGVSQTPSNKVTEKGKYVELRCDPISGHTALYWYRQSLGQGPEFLIYFQGTGAADDSGLPNDRFFAVRPEGSVSTLKIQRTERGDSAVYLCASSWGGVATDTQYFGPGTRLTVL.

This rearrangement joins TRBV10-3 to TRBJ2-5; 8 bases agree with TRBD2. This CDR3 region has 13 residues. Germline-derived CDR1 and CDR2 are ENHRY and SYGVKD. The junction had 5 bases not matched to a gene; V was cut back by 6 bases and J by 5 bases. The DNA of the CDR3 is TGTGCCATCAGGCCGGGACTAGAGGAGACCCAGTACTTC. Protein sequence: CAIRPGLEETQYF.

This sequence joins TRBV5-6 and TRBJ1-2; D possibly corresponds to TRBD1 (6 bases). Trimming removed 4 bases at V and 8 bases at J, with 9 bases between. The CDR3 runs to 11 residues. Germline V gene sequence: CDR1 SGHDT, CDR2 YYEEEE. The CDR3: CASSDRYGYTF. As DNA, the CDR3 is TGTGCCAGCAGCGACAGGTACGGCTACACCTTC.

This chain connects TRBV9 to TRBJ2-1; a weak D match, TRBD2 (5 bases). V was pared by 0 bases and J by 7 bases, with 11 bases between. The CDR3 length is 14 residues. Looked up from germline, CDR1 is SGDLS and CDR2 is YYNGEE. As DNA, the CDR3 is TGTGCCAGCAGCGTAGGACCGGGAACGAATGAGCAGTTCTTC. Protein sequence: CASSVGPGTNEQFF.

The J gene is TRBJ2-1, the V gene TRBV27; 10 bases align to TRBD2. This CDR3 is 19 amino acids long. The germline CDR1 and CDR2 sequences are MNHEY and SMNVEV (reference sequence). Trimming cost V 6 bases and J 5 bases; bases outside gene matches: 19. The CDR3 sequence is CASRFNLWGAGGLHNEQFF. In DNA, the CDR3 is TGTGCCAGCAGGTTTAATTTATGGGGAGCGGGGGGGCTTCACAATGAGCAGTTCTTC.

The rearrangement joins TRBV27 to TRBJ1-4, with 7 nucleotides matching TRBD1. CDR3 length: 17 residues. The V gene's germline CDR1 is MNHEY and CDR2 SMNVEV (reference sequence). With V trimmed by 6 bases and J by 8 bases, 18 bases remained unmatched. CDR3 residues: CASRPPGQWLPGEKLFF. The CDR3 nucleotides read TGTGCCAGCAGACCTCCGGGACAGTGGTTACCGGGGGAAAAACTGTTTTTT.